This TCR beta chain appears in the sequencing data of a study of blood T cell repertoires in COVID-19. Across the study: Samples came from the United States, Italy and Spain, spanning acute and convalescent COVID-19. The analysed material was cDNA or gDNA that came from T cells, B-cell-depleted T cells, or PBMCs.

Source study methods: Reference gene primer amplification in the assay estimated nucleated cell counts. Method: immunoSEQ multiplex PCR; TCRdb's copy keeps in-frame clones and lacks some. The V and J calls and clone size come from that table; D and trimming were worked out from the DNA. The sample shows about 190,000 clones, more than 85% of them seen only once. This clone was counted a single time. This clonotype was sampled from a man aged 35-49 years with active or convalescent COVID-19. Material for sequencing was peripheral blood.

The CDR3 is CASSSRTSAGEQFF. CDR3 nucleotides: TGTGCCAGCAGTTCAAGGACTAGCGCGGGTGAGCAGTTCTTC. This chain uses TRBV2 with TRBJ2-1; TRBD2 matches 9 bases. J lost 9 bases, V lost 5 bases, and 8 bases had no gene match. Germline-derived CDR1 and CDR2 are SNHLY and FYNNEI. This CDR3 comprises 14 residues.